This paragraph covers one TCR beta chain sequence. Its cognate antigen has yet to be identified. No much larger clone exists at a distance of one base, and base qualities are not known. Relative to germline, V is missing 4 bases and J is missing 0 bases, with 12 bases of the junction outside any gene match. There are 18 amino acids in the CDR3, from cysteine to phenylalanine inclusive. CDR3 DNA is the only sequence kept; it has 54 bases, read in frame from the first base. According to the germline V gene, CDR1 reads SGHDT and CDR2 reads YYEEEE. This entry comes from a study of shared T cell receptors in the human thymus (dated by TCRdb to the early 2020s). About the investigation overall: The study examined how self-reactive, shared T-cell receptor alpha chains are generated in the human thymus.

Library method: the immunoSEQ multiplex PCR assay. TCRdb re-hosts the immuneACCESS table, in-frame sequences only. Its copies lack some clones; in the studies checked, an unresolved V gene accounts for under half of them, and the cause for the rest is not known. The sample has some 700,000 clones on record, over 75% of them singletons. The ten largest clones take up roughly 0.01% of the sample. A further study also used this sample, focusing on human thymus T cells. The second paper states: Donors were immunologically healthy infants undergoing open corrective cardiac surgery for congenital heart defects in Finland. The thymus tissue came from surgical resects taken out during corrective cardiac surgery. Both the thymic and the peripheral blood repertoires appeared to show biased V and J gene segment usage. According to the related research, thymic TCR repertoires were highly overlapping among unrelated individuals. The study described the TCR alpha and beta repertoires in under ten infant thymus samples and a few matching peripheral blood samples. The infant donors were 7 to 244 days old, and the cohort included five to seven males and a couple of females. After being mechanically released from the tissue, thymocytes were kept at -70 degrees C in pellets of 10-30 million cells. Genomic DNA was extracted from frozen cell pellets with a QIAsymphony instrument. The immunoSEQ multiplex PCR assay was used to amplify the TCRB and TCRAD loci from a standardized amount of quality-controlled genomic DNA. Amplicons spanned the V(D)J region at a length sufficient to cover the CDR3 and identify V and J genes. Amplicon sequencing was performed on an Illumina platform through the commercial immunoSEQ service. Primer bias and sequencing errors were corrected as previously described, and TCRAD and TCRB definitions were based on the IMGT database. Analysis of the repertoires was done with immunoSEQ Analyzer 3.0 and VDJTools and included basic statistics, V/J segment usage, diversity estimates, rarefaction and pairwise overlap. Diversity was estimated with Chao1, ChaoE, Efron-Thisted, Shannon and inverse Simpson indices, and also on datasets down-sampled to the smallest sample. Repertoire overlap was assessed by strict matching of CDR3 nucleotide sequence, V gene and J gene, and clustering was done by Jaccard-based multidimensional scaling. Thymus samples yielded on average about 810,000 unique TCRB clonotypes, compared with roughly 92,000 from blood samples.

Input material: thymocytes. This chain is built from TRBV5-6 and TRBJ2-7; the central 11 bases match TRBD2. This clonotype was sampled from a girl under two years old with a congenital heart defect. Donor details come from another sample of the same person, matched by shared clones. The DNA reads TGTGCCAGCAGCCGAGCACGGACTAGCGGGCGACTCTCCTACGAGCAGTACTTC. Translated, it gives CASSRARTSGRLSYEQYF.